Sequencing of this T cell receptor (beta chain) was carried out in a study of T cells and copy number aberrations in small-cell lung cancer (dated by TCRdb to about 2021). In terms of the full investigation: Whole-exome sequencing of the same tumor regions was paired with TCR repertoire sequencing so that T cell metrics could be related to mutations and copy number aberrations. Tumor TCR data existed for about 17 patients, while 12 to 15 patients had TCR data covering both tumor and normal tissue.

The CDR3 covers 18 residues, taking in both the cysteine and the phenylalanine. Only the CDR3 region is kept as DNA, spanning 54 bases read in frame from base 1. Trimming leaves V shorter by 2 bases and J shorter by 1 base, with the junction holding 6 bases beyond the gene matches. For CDR1 and CDR2, the germline V gene lists MGHRA and YSYEKL. About this clone itself: Its cognate antigen has yet to be identified. Base qualities are not recorded, but no much larger clone differs from it by a single base.

General findings and caveats noted by the study authors: All specimens consisted of formalin-fixed paraffin-embedded tissue, which is known to introduce sequencing artifacts. The study was limited by a small sample size because surgical resection is uncommon in small-cell lung cancer, and validation of the findings is required. Tumors had lower T-cell density, richness and clonality than adjacent lung tissue, though the difference in density was not significant.

TCR-beta CDR3 regions were amplified from genomic DNA with the immunoSEQ hsTCRB Kit using multiplexed V- and J-gene primers. Unique DNA barcodes were added in a second PCR, and the samples were pooled together with one negative control and one positive control. An Illumina MiSeq running a 150-cycle paired-end protocol was used to sequence the pooled TCR-beta libraries. Per the original workflow: Adaptive Biotechnologies processed the raw sequencing data and produced a report containing normalized, annotated TCR-beta repertoires. T-cell density was computed as TCR-beta templates normalized to usable DNA, which was estimated by amplifying housekeeping genes. Richness was the count of unique rearrangements, and clonality was defined as 1 minus Pielou's evenness. Not all clones reach the TCRdb copy of this immuneACCESS table, which keeps in-frame sequences only. Checked studies attribute under half of the gap to unresolved V genes and leave the rest unexplained. That table furnishes V, J and clone size, whereas the DNA furnished D and trimming. In this sample the table shows 7,000 or so clones, around 77% of which occur a single time. Approximately 10% of the sample is taken by the ten largest.

The donors were limited-stage small-cell lung cancer patients who had surgical resection in Hangzhou, China, between the late 2000s and the early 2020s. Every donor went straight to surgery with no preoperative chemotherapy or radiotherapy, and no donor was given immunotherapy either before or after surgery. Each of the roughly 20 patients in the sequenced cohort was a smoker or a heavy second-hand smoker. Adjacent normal lung was collected at least 2 cm from the tumor margin and was morphologically confirmed by two pathologists to be free of malignant cells. The study used multi-region TCR-beta sequencing of resected limited-stage small-cell lung cancers together with tumor-adjacent lung tissue to characterize T cell repertoire heterogeneity. The AllPrep DNA/RNA FFPE Kit (Qiagen) was used to extract genomic DNA from the FFPE tissue.

The specimen sequenced was normal tissue next to the tumor. This clonotype originated in a woman in her 70s with small cell lung cancer. Some clones in this sample may be carry-over from other donors' samples. The rearrangement joined TRBV4-1 to TRBJ1-5, with 12 bases matching TRBD1. The DNA sequence follows: TGCGCCAGCAGCCAAACGGGACAGGGGGCAGGGAGCAATCAGCCCCAGCATTTT. The encoded protein is CASSQTGQGAGSNQPQHF.